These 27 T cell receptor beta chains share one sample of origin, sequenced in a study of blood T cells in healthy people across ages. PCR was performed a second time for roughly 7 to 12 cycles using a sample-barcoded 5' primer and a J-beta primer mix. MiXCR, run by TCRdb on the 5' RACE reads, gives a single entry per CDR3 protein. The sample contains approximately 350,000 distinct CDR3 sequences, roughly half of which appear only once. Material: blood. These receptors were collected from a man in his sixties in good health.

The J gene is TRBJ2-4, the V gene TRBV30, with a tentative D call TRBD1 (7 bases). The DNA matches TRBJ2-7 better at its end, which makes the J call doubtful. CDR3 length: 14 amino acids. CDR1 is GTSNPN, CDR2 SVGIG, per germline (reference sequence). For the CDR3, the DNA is TGTGCCTGGACACAGGGGAGGCAGAAAGGCGAGCAGTACTTC. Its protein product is CAWTQGRQKGEQYF.

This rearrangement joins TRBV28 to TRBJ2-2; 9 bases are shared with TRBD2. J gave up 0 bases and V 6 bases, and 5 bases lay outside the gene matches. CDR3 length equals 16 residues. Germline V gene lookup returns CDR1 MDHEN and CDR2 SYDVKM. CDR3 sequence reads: CASRLAGTSNTGELFF. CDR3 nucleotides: TGTGCCAGCAGACTAGCGGGTACTTCGAACACCGGGGAGCTGTTTTTT. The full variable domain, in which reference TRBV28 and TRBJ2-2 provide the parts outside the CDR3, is DVKVTQSSRYLVKRTGEKVFLECVQDMDHENMFWYRQDPGLGLRLIYFSYDVKMKEKGDIPEGYSVSREKKERFSLILESASTNQTSMYLCASRLAGTSNTGELFFGEGSRLTVL.

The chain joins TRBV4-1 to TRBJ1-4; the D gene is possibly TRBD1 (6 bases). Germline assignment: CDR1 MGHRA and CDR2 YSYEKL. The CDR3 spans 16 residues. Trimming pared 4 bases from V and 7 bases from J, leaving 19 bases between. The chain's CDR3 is CASSPPRGRGGEKLFF. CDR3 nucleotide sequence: TGCGCCAGCAGCCCCCCAAGGGGCAGGGGCGGTGAAAAACTGTTTTTT.

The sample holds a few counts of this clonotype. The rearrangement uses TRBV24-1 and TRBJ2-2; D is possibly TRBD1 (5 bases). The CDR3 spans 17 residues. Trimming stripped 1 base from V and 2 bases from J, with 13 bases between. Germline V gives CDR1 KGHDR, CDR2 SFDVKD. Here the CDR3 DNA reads TGTGCCACCAGTGATTTCGCGGCAGGGCCTAACACCGGGGAGCTGTTTTTT. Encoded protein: CATSDFAAGPNTGELFF.

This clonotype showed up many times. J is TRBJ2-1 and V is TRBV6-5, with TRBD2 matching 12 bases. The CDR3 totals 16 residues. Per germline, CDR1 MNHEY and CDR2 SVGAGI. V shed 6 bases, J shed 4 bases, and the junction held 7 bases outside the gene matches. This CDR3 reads CASRQGTSGLYNEQFF. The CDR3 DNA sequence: TGTGCCAGCAGACAAGGGACTAGCGGGCTGTACAATGAGCAGTTCTTC.

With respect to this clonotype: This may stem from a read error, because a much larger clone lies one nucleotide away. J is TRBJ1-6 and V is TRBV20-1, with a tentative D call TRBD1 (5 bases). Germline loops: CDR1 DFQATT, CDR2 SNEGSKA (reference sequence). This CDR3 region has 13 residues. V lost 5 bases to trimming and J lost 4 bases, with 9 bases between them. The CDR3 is CSAWQGYNSPLHF. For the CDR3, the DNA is TGCAGTGCTTGGCAGGGTTATAATTCACCCCTCCACTTT.

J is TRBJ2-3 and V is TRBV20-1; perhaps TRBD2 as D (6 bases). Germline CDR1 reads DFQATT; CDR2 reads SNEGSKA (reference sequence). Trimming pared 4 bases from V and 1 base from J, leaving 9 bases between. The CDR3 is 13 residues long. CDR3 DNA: TGCAGTGCTATGCGGGGCCGCACAGATACGCAGTATTTT. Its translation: CSAMRGRTDTQYF.

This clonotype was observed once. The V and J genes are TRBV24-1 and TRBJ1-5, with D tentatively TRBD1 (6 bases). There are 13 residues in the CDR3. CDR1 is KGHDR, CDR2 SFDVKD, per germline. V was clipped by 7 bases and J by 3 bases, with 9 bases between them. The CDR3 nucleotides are TGTGCCACCAGACAGGGTCCCAATCAGCCCCAGCATTTT. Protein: CATRQGPNQPQHF.

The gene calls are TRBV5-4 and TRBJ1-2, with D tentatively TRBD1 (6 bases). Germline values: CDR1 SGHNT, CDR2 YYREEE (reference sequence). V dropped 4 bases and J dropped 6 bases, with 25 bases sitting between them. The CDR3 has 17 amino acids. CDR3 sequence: CASSRVPPRTVDNGYTF. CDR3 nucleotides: TGTGCCAGCAGCAGGGTCCCACCAAGGACAGTTGATAATGGCTACACCTTC.

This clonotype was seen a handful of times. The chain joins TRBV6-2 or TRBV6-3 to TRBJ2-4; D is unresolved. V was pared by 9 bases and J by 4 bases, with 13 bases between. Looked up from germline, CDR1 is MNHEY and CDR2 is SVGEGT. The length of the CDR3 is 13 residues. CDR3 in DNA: TGTGCCAGTCCCACTCGACCGAAAAACATTCAGTACTTC. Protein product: CASPTRPKNIQYF.

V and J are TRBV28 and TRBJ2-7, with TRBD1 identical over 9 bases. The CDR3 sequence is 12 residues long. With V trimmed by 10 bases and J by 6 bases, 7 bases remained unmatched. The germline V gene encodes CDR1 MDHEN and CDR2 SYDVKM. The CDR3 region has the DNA TGTGCCACTATGGACAGGGGACGCGAGCAGTACTTC. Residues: CATMDRGREQYF.

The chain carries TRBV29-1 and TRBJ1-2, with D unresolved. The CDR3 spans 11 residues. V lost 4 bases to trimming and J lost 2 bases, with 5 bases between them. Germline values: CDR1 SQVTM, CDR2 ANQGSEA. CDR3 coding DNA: TGCAGCGTTGGGCGGAACTATGGCTACACCTTC. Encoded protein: CSVGRNYGYTF.

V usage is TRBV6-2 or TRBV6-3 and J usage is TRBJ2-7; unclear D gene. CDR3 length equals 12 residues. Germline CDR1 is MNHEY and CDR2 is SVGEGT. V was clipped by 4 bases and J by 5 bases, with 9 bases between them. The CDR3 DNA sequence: TGTGCCAGCAGTTTATGGAAGGACGAGCAGTACTTC. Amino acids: CASSLWKDEQYF.

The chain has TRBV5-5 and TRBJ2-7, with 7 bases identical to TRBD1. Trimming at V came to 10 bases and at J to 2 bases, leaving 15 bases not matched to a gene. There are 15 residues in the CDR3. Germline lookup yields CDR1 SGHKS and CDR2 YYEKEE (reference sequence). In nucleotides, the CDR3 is TGTGCCTGCACCCCGGATGGGACAGTACCCTACGAGCAGTACTTC. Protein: CACTPDGTVPYEQYF.

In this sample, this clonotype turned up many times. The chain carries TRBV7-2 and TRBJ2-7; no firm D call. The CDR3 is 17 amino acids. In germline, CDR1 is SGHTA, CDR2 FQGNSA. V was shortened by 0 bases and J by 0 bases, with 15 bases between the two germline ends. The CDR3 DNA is TGTGCCAGCAGCTTAGCATTGTCCCCCTCCAGCTCCTACGAGCAGTACTTC. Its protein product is CASSLALSPSSSYEQYF. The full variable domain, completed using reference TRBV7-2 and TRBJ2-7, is GAGVSQSPSNKVTEKGKDVELRCDPISGHTALYWYRQSLGQGLEFLIYFQGNSAPDKSGLPSDRFSAERTGGSVSTLTIQRTQQEDSAVYLCASSLALSPSSSYEQYFGPGTRLTVT.

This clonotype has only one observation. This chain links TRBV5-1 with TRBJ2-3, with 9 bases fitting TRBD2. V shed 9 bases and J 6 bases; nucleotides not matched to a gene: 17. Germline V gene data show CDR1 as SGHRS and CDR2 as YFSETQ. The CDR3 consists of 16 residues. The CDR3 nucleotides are TGCGCCACCAAAGCCACAGCGGGAGGACAGATGGATACGCAGTATTTT. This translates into CATKATAGGQMDTQYF.

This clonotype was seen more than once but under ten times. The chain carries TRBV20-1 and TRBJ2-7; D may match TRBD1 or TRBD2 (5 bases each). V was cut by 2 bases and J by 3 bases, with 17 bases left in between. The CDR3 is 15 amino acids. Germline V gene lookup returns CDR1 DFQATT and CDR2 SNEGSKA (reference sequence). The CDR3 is CSARRSGGSRYEQYF. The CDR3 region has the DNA TGCAGTGCTAGACGCTCTGGGGGTTCCCGCTACGAGCAGTACTTC.

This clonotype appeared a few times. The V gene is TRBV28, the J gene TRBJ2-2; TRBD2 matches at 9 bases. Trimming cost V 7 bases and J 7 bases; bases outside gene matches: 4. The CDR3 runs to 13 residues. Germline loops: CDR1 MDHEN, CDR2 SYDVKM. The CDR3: CASTSGVGGELFF. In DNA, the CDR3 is TGTGCCAGCACTAGCGGGGTTGGCGGGGAGCTGTTTTTT.

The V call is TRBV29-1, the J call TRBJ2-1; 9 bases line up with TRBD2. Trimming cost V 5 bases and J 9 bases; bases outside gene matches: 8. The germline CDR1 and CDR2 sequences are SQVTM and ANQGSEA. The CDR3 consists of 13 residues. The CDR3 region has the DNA TGCAGCGTTCTTAGCGGGGGTGGGGGTGAGCAGTTCTTC. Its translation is CSVLSGGGGEQFF.

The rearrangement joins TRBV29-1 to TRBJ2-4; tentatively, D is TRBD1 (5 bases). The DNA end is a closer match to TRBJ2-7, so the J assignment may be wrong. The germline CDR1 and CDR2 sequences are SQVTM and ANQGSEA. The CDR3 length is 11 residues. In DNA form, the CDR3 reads TGCAGCGTTACAGGTTCCTACGAGCAGTACTTC. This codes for CSVTGSYEQYF.

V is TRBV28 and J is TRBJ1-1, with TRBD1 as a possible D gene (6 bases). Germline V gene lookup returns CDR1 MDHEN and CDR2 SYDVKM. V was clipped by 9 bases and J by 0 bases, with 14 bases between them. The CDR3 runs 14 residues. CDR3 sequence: CASGAGALNTEAFF. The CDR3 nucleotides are TGTGCCAGTGGGGCAGGGGCTTTGAACACTGAAGCTTTCTTT.

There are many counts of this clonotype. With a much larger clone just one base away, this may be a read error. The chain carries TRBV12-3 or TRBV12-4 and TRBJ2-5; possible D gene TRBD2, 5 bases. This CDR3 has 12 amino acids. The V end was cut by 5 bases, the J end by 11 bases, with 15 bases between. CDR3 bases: TGTGCCAGCAGTCCCCGAGGGATCCGGCAGTACTTC. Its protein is CASSPRGIRQYF.

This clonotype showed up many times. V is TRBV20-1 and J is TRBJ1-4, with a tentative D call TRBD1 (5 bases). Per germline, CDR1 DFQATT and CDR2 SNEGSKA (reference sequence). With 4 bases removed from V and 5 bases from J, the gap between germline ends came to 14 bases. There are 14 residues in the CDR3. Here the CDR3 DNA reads TGCAGTGCTACCTCCGGGACGCTAAATGAAAAACTGTTTTTT. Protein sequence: CSATSGTLNEKLFF.

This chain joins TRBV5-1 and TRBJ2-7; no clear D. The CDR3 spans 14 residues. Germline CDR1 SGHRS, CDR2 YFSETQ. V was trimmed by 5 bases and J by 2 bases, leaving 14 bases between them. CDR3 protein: CASSSPEATYEQYF. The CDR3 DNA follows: TGCGCCAGCAGTTCCCCAGAGGCTACCTACGAGCAGTACTTC.

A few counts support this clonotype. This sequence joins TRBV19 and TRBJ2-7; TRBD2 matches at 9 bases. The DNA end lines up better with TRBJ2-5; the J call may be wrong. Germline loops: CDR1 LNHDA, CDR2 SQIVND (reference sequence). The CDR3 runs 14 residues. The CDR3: CASSDSGRGETQYF. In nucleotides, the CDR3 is TGTGCCAGTAGTGATAGCGGGAGAGGAGAGACCCAGTACTTC.

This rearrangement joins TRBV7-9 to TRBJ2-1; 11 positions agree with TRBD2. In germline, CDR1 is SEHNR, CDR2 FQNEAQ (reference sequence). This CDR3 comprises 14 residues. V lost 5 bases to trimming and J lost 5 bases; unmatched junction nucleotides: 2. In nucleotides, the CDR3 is TGTGCCAGCAGCCCACTAGCGGGGGACAATGAGCAGTTCTTC. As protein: CASSPLAGDNEQFF.

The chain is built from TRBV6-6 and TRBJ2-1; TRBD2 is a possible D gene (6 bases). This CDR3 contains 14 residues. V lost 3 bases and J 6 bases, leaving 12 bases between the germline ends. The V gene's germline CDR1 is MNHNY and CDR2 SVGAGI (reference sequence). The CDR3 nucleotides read TGTGCCAGCAGTTATGGCGGGATCGGCAATGAGCAGTTCTTC. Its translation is CASSYGGIGNEQFF.